This TCR beta chain was captured by sequencing in a study of blood T cell repertoires in COVID-19. Study summary: Researchers got acute and convalescent COVID-19 samples from the United States, Italy and Spain. T cells, B-cell-depleted T cells, or PBMCs provided the cDNA or gDNA that served as material.

This clone was seen only once. V gave up 2 bases and J gave up 4 bases, with 12 bases separating them. Germline CDR1 LNHDA, CDR2 SQIVND (reference sequence). CDR3 length equals 15 residues. In the original workflow: Amplification of reference gene primers provided the estimated nucleated cell counts. TCRdb's copy holds only in-frame clones and misses some; the assay was immunoSEQ multiplex PCR. Clone size and the V and J calls come from that table; the DNA yielded D and trimming. The sample carries about 310,000 clones, 75% to 90% recorded once. Sequences were obtained from peripheral blood. This sequence joins TRBV19 and TRBJ1-5; no clear D gene. This TCR was sampled from a woman in her 30s with COVID-19, enrolled during active disease. DNA for the CDR3: TGTGCCAGTAGTATAATTGGCCGGGAGAATCAGCCCCAGCATTTT. This codes for CASSIIGRENQPQHF.